This record looks at one T cell receptor beta chain sequence and its context. The antigen remains undetermined. In the source study's methods: Over 95,000 TCRs per sample was the median, with a range of roughly 23,224 to 750,000. Using its own MiXCR run on the RACE reads, TCRdb lists one record per CDR3 protein. What appears here as the V and J calls and clone size reflects TCRdb's work, not the paper's. The sample lists roughly 200,000 distinct CDR3 sequences; 24% were seen once. The data are from a study of human T cells and chemical hapten exposure. Time point described: patch test 3, about 24 weeks after DPC sensitization. Regarding treatment: therapeutic diphenylcyclopropenone sensitization with weekly scalp DPC. The study, taken as a whole, reports: TCRs above 1 in 1000 frequency did not change with DPC sensitization.

The ends were cut back, 8 bases at V and 5 bases at J, with 13 bases in the middle. Germline V gives CDR1 MNHEY, CDR2 SVGAGI. CDR3 length: 13 residues. The material sequenced was whole blood, taken in connection with sensitization to the hapten diphenylcyclopropenone (DPC). The chain combines TRBV6-5 with TRBJ1-5, with TRBD1 as a possible D gene (5 bases). The clonotype comes from a woman aged 40-49 years with alopecia areata. Some clones in this sample may be carry-over from other donors' samples. The CDR3 reads CASRRDSYQPQHF. In nucleotides, the CDR3 is TGTGCCAGCCGCAGGGATTCGTATCAGCCCCAGCATTTT.